This is a list of T cell receptor beta chains from one sample in a study of cytomegalovirus exposure and HLA in healthy donors. Profiled with immunoSEQ multiplex PCR; TCRdb holds only in-frame clones, not every one. The table includes about 110,000 clones, over 60% detected once. Sequenced sample: PBMCs. All receptors derive from a woman aged 40-49 years in good health and CMV-seropositive. Each CDR3 is given with its conserved first and last residue.

V	J	CDR3
TRBV7-9	TRBJ1-1	CASSTIGQGIMNTEAFF
TRBV5-1	TRBJ1-1	CASSLALTVNTEAFF
TRBV5-1	TRBJ2-5	CASSASGAWETQYF
TRBV9	TRBJ1-3	CASSSEVYSGNTIYF
TRBV6-4	TRBJ2-2	CASTSSAGTGELFF
TRBV2	TRBJ1-1	CASTFTGDTEAFF
TRBV7-2	TRBJ1-1	CASSLTNTEAFF
TRBV7-6	TRBJ2-2	CASSSGLAGGLTGELFF
TRBV6-5	TRBJ2-2	CASRTGTNTGELFF
TRBV5-4	TRBJ1-3	CASSRRDYGNTIYF
TRBV2	TRBJ2-5	CATRQYQETQYF
TRBV11-2	TRBJ1-1	CASGAWEMNTEAFF
TRBV18	TRBJ1-5	CASSPSQDQPQHF
TRBV13	TRBJ1-2	CASSKDSYGYTF
TRBV19	TRBJ1-5	CASNEGQGGQPQHF
TRBV6-6	TRBJ1-2	CASSGGTDYGYTF
TRBV5-4	TRBJ1-2	CASSLTPGHGYTF
TRBV5-1	TRBJ1-2	CASSLGENYGYTF
TRBV5-1	TRBJ2-5	CASSRWDRKETQYF
TRBV6-1	TRBJ1-5	CASSEFGQSLYSNQPQHF
TRBV11-2	TRBJ1-1	CASSLVFQGNTEAFF
TRBV2	TRBJ2-7	CASSGGERGIYEQYF
TRBV7-3	TRBJ1-2	CASSLQGNYGYTF
TRBV7-3	TRBJ2-5	CASSVTGGGETQYF
TRBV7-2	TRBJ1-6	CASSFFHRGYNSPLHF
TRBV4-2	TRBJ2-1	CASSQDASGGSRDEQFF
TRBV11-2	TRBJ1-2	CASSSDRTNYGYTF
TRBV28	TRBJ2-7	CASSLEYIAGAYEQYF
TRBV19	TRBJ1-5	CASQDRGGSNQPQHF
TRBV4-1	TRBJ1-1	CASSLLQSLNTEAFF
TRBV7-2	TRBJ1-5	CASSSSRDNPLNQPQHF
TRBV29-1	TRBJ2-3	CSVYSRQGWGDTQYF
TRBV10-3	TRBJ1-1	CAISEPTDTEAFF
TRBV5-1	TRBJ2-1	CASSARQDSYNEQFF
TRBV6-1	TRBJ1-2	CASSEPRRIDYGYTF
TRBV27	TRBJ1-2	CASSLDGQSFYGYTF
TRBV20-1	TRBJ2-3	CSASGEDTQYF
TRBV7-2	TRBJ2-3	CASSPPTAGGTLSTDTQYF
TRBV25-1	TRBJ1-2	CASSGGQYYGYTF
TRBV2	TRBJ1-5	CASSETGNQPQHF
TRBV9	TRBJ1-2	CASSANRGVRYGYTF
TRBV2	TRBJ2-7	CASSVAGSYEQYF
TRBV4-1	TRBJ1-1	CASTLSGGRGSEAFF
TRBV9	TRBJ1-1	CASGGLSRNTEAFF
TRBV6-4	TRBJ1-2	CASSDEDIANYGYTF
TRBV25-1	TRBJ2-5	CASSEGAGGLQETQYF
TRBV10-3	TRBJ2-7	CAISERQREAYEQYF
TRBV19	TRBJ2-3	CASHLSGTDTQYF
TRBV15	TRBJ1-5	CATSRDGQGPQPQHF
TRBV6-5	TRBJ1-1	CASKPPQNTEAFF